The present T cell receptor beta chain was sequenced within a study of blood T cell repertoires in COVID-19. Background on the study: Researchers got acute and convalescent COVID-19 samples from the United States, Italy and Spain. PBMCs, B-cell-depleted T cells, or T cells were the source of the cDNA or gDNA that made up the material.

In the original processing: Reference gene primers were amplified, and this amplification served to estimate nucleated cell counts. Profiling relied on immunoSEQ multiplex PCR, and the TCRdb table lists in-frame clones only, not all of them. V and J calls plus clone size are reproduced from that table; the DNA served to infer D and trimming. The data contain some 100,000 clones, approximately 90% of them singletons. The CDR3 runs 14 residues. Looked up from germline, CDR1 is LGHDT and CDR2 is YNNKEL (reference sequence). Trimming removed 0 bases at V and 5 bases at J, with 7 bases between. Sequencing was performed on peripheral blood. J is TRBJ2-2 and V is TRBV3-1 (or the pseudogene TRBV3-2); D is unresolved. The sequence was collected from a man aged 50-60 years with active COVID-19. The CDR3 sequence: CASSQDGVTGELFF. The CDR3 DNA reads TGTGCCAGCAGCCAAGATGGAGTTACCGGGGAGCTGTTTTTT.